The clone carrying this TCR beta chain has a single count. Its antigen is still unknown. Documented time point: cycle 4 day 1 (C4D1), after 6 weeks of nivolumab. Autologous stem cell transplantation was followed by relapse in every patient, and brentuximab vedotin exposure varied. Germline loops: CDR1 SEHNR, CDR2 FQNEAQ (reference sequence). V was clipped by 10 bases and J by 1 base; unmatched bases: 8. The CDR3 length is 14 residues. Some clones are missing from TCRdb's copy, which holds only in-frame ones; the method was immunoSEQ multiplex PCR. Of 50,000 or so clones in the sample, around 89% are singletons; the top ten hold 11% to 15%. This specimen belongs to a study of PD-1 blockade in classical Hodgkin lymphoma. Findings of the study overall: Compared with healthy donors, newly diagnosed patients reportedly showed lower baseline TCR diversity. Patients with a complete response exhibited baseline diversity comparable to newly diagnosed patients.

The TCR originated in a human donor with classical Hodgkin lymphoma. The chain has TRBV7-9 and TRBJ1-1, with 8 nucleotides matching TRBD1. Here the sequenced sample was peripheral blood mononuclear cells (PBMCs), taken before the fourth cycle of nivolumab. CDR3 in DNA: TGTGCCATCCACTCGGGACAGGCGAACACTGAAGCTTTCTTT. Translating it yields CAIHSGQANTEAFF.